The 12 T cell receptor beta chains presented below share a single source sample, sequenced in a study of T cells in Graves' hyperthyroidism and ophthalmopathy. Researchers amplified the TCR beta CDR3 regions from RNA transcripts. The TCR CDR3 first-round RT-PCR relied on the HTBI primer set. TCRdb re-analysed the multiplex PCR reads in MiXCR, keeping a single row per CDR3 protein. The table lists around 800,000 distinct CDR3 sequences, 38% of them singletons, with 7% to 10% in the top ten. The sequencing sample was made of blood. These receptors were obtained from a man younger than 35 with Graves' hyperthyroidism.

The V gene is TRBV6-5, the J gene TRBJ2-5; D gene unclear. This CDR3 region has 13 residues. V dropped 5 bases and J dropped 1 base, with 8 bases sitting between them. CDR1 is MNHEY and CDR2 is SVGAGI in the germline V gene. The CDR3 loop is CASSDRFQETQYF. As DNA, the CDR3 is TGTGCCAGCAGTGACCGGTTCCAAGAGACCCAGTACTTC.

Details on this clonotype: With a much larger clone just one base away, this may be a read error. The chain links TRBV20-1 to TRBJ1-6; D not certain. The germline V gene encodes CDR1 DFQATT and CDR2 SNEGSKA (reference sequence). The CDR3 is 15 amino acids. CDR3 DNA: TGCAGTGCTGGAGATCACCAGGCTACGTATTCACCCCTCCACTTT. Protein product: CSAGDHQATYSPLHF.

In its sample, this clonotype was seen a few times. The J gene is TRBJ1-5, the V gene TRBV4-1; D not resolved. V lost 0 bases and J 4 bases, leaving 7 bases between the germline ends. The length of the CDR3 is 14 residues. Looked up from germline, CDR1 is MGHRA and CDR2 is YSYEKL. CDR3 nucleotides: TGCGCCAGCAGCCAAGAAAGCAGGAATCAGCCCCAGCATTTT. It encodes CASSQESRNQPQHF.

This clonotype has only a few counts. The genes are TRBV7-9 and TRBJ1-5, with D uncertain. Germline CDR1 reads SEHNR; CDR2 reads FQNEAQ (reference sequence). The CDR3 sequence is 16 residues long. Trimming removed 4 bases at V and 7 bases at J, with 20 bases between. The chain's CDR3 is CASSYKSGSDGQPQHF. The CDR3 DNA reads TGTGCCAGCAGCTACAAATCCGGGTCCGACGGACAGCCCCAGCATTTT.

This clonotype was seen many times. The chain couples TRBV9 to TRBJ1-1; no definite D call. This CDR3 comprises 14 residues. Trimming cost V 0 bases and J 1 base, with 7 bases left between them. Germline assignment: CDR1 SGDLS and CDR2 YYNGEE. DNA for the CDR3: TGTGCCAGCAGCGTAGGCATAGAGAACACTGAAGCTTTCTTT. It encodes CASSVGIENTEAFF.

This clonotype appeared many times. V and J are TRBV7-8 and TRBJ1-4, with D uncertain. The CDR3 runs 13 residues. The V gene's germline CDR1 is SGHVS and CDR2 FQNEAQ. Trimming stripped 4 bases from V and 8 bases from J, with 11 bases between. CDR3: CASSSATPEKLFF. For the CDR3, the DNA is TGTGCCAGCAGCTCCGCTACTCCAGAAAAACTGTTTTTT.

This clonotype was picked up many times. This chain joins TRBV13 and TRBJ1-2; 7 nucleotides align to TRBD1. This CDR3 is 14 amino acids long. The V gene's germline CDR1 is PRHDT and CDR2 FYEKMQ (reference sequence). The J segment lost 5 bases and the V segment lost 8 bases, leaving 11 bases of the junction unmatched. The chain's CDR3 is CASVEGAGRYGYTF. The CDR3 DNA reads TGTGCCAGCGTAGAGGGGGCGGGACGGTATGGCTACACCTTC. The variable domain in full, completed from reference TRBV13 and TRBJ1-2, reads AAGVIQSPRHLIKEKRETATLKCYPIPRHDTVYWYQQGPGQDPQFLISFYEKMQSDKGSIPDRFSAQQFSDYHSELNMSSLELGDSALYFCASVEGAGRYGYTFGSGTRLTVV.

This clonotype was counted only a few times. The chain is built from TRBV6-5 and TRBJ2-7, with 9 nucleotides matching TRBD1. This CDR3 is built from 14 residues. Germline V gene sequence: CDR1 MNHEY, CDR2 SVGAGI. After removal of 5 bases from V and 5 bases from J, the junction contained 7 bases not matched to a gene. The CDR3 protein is CASSKGQGDHEQYF. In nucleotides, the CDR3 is TGTGCCAGCAGTAAGGGACAGGGCGACCACGAGCAGTACTTC.

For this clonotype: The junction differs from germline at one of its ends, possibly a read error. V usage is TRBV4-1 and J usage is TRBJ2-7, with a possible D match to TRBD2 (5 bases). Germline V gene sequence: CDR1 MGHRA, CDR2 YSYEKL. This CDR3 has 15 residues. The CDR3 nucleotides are TGTGCCAGCAGCCAAGATCGGGATCTCACGTACGAGCAGTACTTC. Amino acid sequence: CASSQDRDLTYEQYF.

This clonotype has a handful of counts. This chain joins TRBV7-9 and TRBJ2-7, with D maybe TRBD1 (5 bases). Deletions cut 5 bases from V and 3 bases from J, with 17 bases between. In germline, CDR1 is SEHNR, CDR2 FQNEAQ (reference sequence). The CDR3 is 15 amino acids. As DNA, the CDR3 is TGTGCCAGCAGCCTAGACCGAGTCGACAGCTACGAGCAGTACTTC. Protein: CASSLDRVDSYEQYF. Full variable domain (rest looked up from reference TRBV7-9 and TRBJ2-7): DTGVSQNPRHKITKRGQNVTFRCDPISEHNRLYWYRQTLGQGPEFLTYFQNEAQLEKSRLLSDRFSAERPKGSFSTLEIQRTEQGDSAMYLCASSLDRVDSYEQYFGPGTRLTVT.

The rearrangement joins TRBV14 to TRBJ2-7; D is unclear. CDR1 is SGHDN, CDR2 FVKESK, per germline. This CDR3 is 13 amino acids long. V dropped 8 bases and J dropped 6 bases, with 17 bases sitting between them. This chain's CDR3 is CASSPPSVSEQYF. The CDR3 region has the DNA TGTGCCAGCTCACCACCGTCAGTCAGCGAGCAGTACTTC.

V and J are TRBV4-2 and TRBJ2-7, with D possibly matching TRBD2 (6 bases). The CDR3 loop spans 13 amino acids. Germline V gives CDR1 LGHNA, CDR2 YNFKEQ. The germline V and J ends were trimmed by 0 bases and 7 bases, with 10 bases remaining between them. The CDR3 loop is CASSQEGGREQYF. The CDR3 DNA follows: TGTGCCAGCAGCCAAGAAGGAGGGAGGGAGCAGTACTTC.